The entry below gives a single TCR beta chain sequence along with its context. This entry belongs to a study of blood T cell repertoires in COVID-19. Per the germline V gene, CDR1 is SGHTA and CDR2 is FQGNSA. CDR3 length: 18 residues. Between the trimmed V and J ends, which lost 1 base and 3 bases, there was a span of 16 bases. Per the original data handling: Nucleated cell counts were estimated from reference gene primer amplification. The repertoire was sequenced with immunoSEQ multiplex PCR; TCRdb's copy has only in-frame clones and lacks some. V and J calls and clone size are copied from that table; D and trimming were computed from the DNA. The sample has under 300,000 clones, around 90% seen once.

This rearrangement joins TRBV7-2 to TRBJ1-6, with D possibly being TRBD1 (5 bases). The source of this sequence is a man in his thirties or forties with COVID-19, enrolled during active disease. Sequencing was done on a sample of peripheral blood. In DNA form, the CDR3 reads TGTGCCAGCAGCTTAGACGGAAGGGGAAGAGTCTATAATTCACCCCTCCACTTT. Translation: CASSLDGRGRVYNSPLHF.